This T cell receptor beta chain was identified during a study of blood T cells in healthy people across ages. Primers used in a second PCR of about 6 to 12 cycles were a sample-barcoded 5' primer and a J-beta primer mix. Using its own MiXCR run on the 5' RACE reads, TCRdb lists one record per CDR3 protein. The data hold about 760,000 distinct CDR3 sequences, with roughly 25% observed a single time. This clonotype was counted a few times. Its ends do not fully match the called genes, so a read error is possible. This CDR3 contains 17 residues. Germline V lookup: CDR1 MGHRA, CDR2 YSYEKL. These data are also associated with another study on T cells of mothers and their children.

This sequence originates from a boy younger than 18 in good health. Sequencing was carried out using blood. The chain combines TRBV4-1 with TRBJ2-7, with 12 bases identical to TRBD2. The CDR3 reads CASSHLPLAGGAYEQYF. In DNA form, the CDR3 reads TGCGCCAGCAGCCATCTTCCCCTAGCGGGAGGGGCCTACGAGCAATACTTC.